A single sample is the source of the 16 T cell receptor beta chains below, sequenced in a study of cytomegalovirus exposure and HLA in healthy donors. The PCR employed 60 Vbeta primers together with 13 Jbeta primers. The method was immunoSEQ multiplex PCR; TCRdb's version includes in-frame clones alone and lacks a portion of them. This table holds some 120,000 clones, around 70% found once. What was sequenced was PBMCs. Source of these receptors: a man aged 25 to 45 in good health and CMV-seronegative.

The chain is built from TRBV11-2 and TRBJ2-7, with TRBD1 identical over 9 bases. The CDR3 has 16 amino acids. With V trimmed by 3 bases and J by 2 bases, 8 bases remained unmatched. Germline lookup yields CDR1 SGHAT and CDR2 FQNNGV. CDR3 nucleotides: TGTGCCAGCAGCTTTTCAACCGGGACAGGGACCTACGAGCAGTACTTC. It specifies CASSFSTGTGTYEQYF. Together with reference TRBV11-2 and TRBJ2-7, the CDR3 gives the full variable domain: EAGVAQSPRYKIIEKRQSVAFWCNPISGHATLYWYQQILGQGPKLLIQFQNNGVVDDSQLPKDRFSAERLKGVDSTLKIQPAKLEDSAVYLCASSFSTGTGTYEQYFGPGTRLTVT.

The chain is built from TRBV30 and TRBJ1-2; tentative D call: TRBD1 (5 bases). The CDR3 loop spans 14 amino acids. Germline assignment: CDR1 GTSNPN and CDR2 SVGIG (reference sequence). Trimming removed 7 bases from V and 4 bases from J, with 19 bases in between. DNA of the CDR3: TGTGCCTCGCTAGCGGGGGGTTGGGGCTATGGCTACACCTTC. Protein: CASLAGGWGYGYTF.

The V call is TRBV9, the J call TRBJ2-5; 11 bases map to TRBD2. Germline loops: CDR1 SGDLS, CDR2 YYNGEE. This CDR3 is 15 amino acids long. Trimming at V came to 2 bases and at J to 5 bases, leaving 5 bases not matched to a gene. The CDR3 loop reads CASSVTSGVHETQYF. The CDR3 nucleotides are TGTGCCAGCAGCGTGACTAGCGGGGTCCACGAGACCCAGTACTTC.

This chain joins TRBV7-3 and TRBJ2-4; 8 bases are shared with TRBD2. Germline values: CDR1 SGHTA, CDR2 FQGTGA. The CDR3 sequence is 16 residues long. V shed 3 bases and J 0 bases; nucleotides not matched to a gene: 4. CDR3 nucleotide sequence: TGTGCCAGCAGCTTTGATGCGGGGGGAGCCAAAAACATTCAGTACTTC. Translation: CASSFDAGGAKNIQYF.

This clone was counted between two and nine times. This rearrangement joins TRBV2 to TRBJ2-7; D is uncertain. Trimming cost V 4 bases and J 3 bases, with 10 bases left between them. CDR1 and CDR2 from the germline V gene are SNHLY and FYNNEI. The CDR3 contains 13 residues. The CDR3 loop reads CASSGISGYEQYF. In nucleotides, the CDR3 is TGTGCCAGCAGTGGGATATCGGGCTACGAGCAGTACTTC.

The chain links TRBV11-3 to TRBJ2-5, with 10 positions matching TRBD2. V was clipped by 3 bases and J by 1 base; unmatched bases: 2. The CDR3 is made up of 15 amino acids. The germline V gene encodes CDR1 SGHNT and CDR2 YENEEA. CDR3 sequence: CASSFSGGLQETQYF. Written as DNA, the CDR3 is TGTGCCAGCAGCTTTAGCGGGGGGCTCCAAGAGACCCAGTACTTC.

The V call is TRBV25-1, the J call TRBJ1-6, with TRBD1 matching over 8 bases. CDR3 length: 14 residues. Germline loops: CDR1 MGHDK, CDR2 SYGVNS. The V and J ends lost 7 bases and 7 bases, in that order; junction bases with no gene match: 6. The CDR3 region is CASTSTGANSPLHF. For the CDR3, the DNA is TGTGCCAGCACCTCGACAGGGGCGAATTCACCCCTCCACTTT.

J is TRBJ2-1 and V is TRBV6-6; 10 bases are shared with TRBD1. The CDR3 runs to 15 residues. Germline assignment: CDR1 MNHNY and CDR2 SVGAGI (reference sequence). Trimming took 2 bases from V and 5 from J; bases not matched to a gene: 3. CDR3 amino acids: CASSYDRGHDNEQFF. CDR3 nucleotide sequence: TGTGCCAGCAGTTACGACAGGGGGCATGACAATGAGCAGTTCTTC.

Of note for this clone: The CDR3 carries no conserved terminal phenylalanine or tryptophan, so it likely arises from a read error. The CDR3 reads CASTVGRTEAFV. The CDR3 DNA follows: TGTGCCAGCACCGTAGGTAGGACTGAAGCTTTCGTT. The chain recombines TRBV6-1 with TRBJ1-1, with no clear D. This CDR3 spans 12 amino acids. Deletions cut 7 bases from V and 5 bases from J, with 11 bases between. CDR1 and CDR2 from the germline V gene are MNHNS and SASEGT.

This sequence joins TRBV18 and TRBJ1-1, with D perhaps TRBD1 (5 bases). CDR1 KGHSH and CDR2 LQKENI come from the germline V gene. V was pared by 3 bases and J by 4 bases, with 12 bases between. This CDR3 has 14 residues. The CDR3 here is CASSPTQGVTEAFF. CDR3 nucleotides: TGTGCCAGCTCACCGACCCAGGGCGTCACTGAAGCTTTCTTT.

The chain employs TRBV15 and TRBJ2-1; TRBD2 aligns across 7 bases. V gave up 5 bases and J gave up 7 bases; unmatched junction bases: 8. Germline V lookup: CDR1 LNHNV, CDR2 YYDKDF (reference sequence). The CDR3 sequence is 14 residues long. CDR3 nucleotide sequence: TGTGCCACCAGCGGGGGGGGAACAGCAAATGAGCAGTTCTTC. It specifies CATSGGGTANEQFF.

The V call is TRBV20-1, the J call TRBJ2-7; a possible D gene is TRBD2 (6 bases). CDR3 length: 11 residues. Germline V gene lookup returns CDR1 DFQATT and CDR2 SNEGSKA (reference sequence). V gave up 6 bases and J gave up 1 base, with 7 bases separating them. DNA of the CDR3: TGCAGTGCCGGACTATCCTACGAGCAGTACTTC. It encodes CSAGLSYEQYF.

This CDR3 reads CASSQVSQSIQYF. The CDR3 DNA reads TGCGCCAGCAGCCAAGTTTCACAGTCAATTCAGTACTTC. This chain links TRBV4-3 with TRBJ2-4, with D hard to call. The CDR3 has 13 residues. Germline V gene lookup returns CDR1 LGHNA and CDR2 YSLEER. Trimming took 1 base from V and 10 from J, leaving 11 bases between them.

The chain employs TRBV28 and TRBJ2-5; perhaps TRBD1 as D (6 bases). Germline assignment: CDR1 MDHEN and CDR2 SYDVKM. This CDR3 is built from 16 residues. V was pared by 5 bases and J by 2 bases, with 18 bases between. CDR3 residues: CASSIGGSNAQETQYF. The CDR3 coding sequence is TGTGCCAGCAGTATTGGGGGCAGTAACGCACAAGAGACCCAGTACTTC.

This chain joins TRBV12-5 and TRBJ2-2; D might be TRBD2 (5 bases). The V gene's germline CDR1 is LGHNT and CDR2 FRNRAP. The V end lost 7 bases, the J end lost 3 bases, and 18 bases lay between the germline ends. This CDR3 has 16 residues. The CDR3 DNA sequence: TGTGCTAGTGTTGATGGAACTAACGGGGACACCGGGGAGCTGTTTTTT. The encoded protein is CASVDGTNGDTGELFF.

This clone has a single count. The rearrangement links TRBV6-5 to TRBJ1-1, with D unclear. The germline V and J ends were trimmed by 8 bases and 4 bases, with 11 bases remaining between them. The germline V gene encodes CDR1 MNHEY and CDR2 SVGAGI. The CDR3 is 12 residues long. CDR3: CASRARSTEAFF. The CDR3 coding sequence is TGTGCCAGCCGAGCCCGGAGCACTGAAGCTTTCTTT.